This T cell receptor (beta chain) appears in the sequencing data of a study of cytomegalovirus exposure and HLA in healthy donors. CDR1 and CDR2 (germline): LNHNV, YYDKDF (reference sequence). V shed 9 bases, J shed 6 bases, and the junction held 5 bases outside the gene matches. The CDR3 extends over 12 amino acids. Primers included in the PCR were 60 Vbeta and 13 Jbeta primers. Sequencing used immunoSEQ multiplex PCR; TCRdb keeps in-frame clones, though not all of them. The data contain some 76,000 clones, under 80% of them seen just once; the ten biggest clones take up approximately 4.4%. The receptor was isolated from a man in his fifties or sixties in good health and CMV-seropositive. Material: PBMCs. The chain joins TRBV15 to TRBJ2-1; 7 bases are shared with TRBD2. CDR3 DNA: TGTGCCACAGCTAGCGGTCGCAATGAGCAGTTCTTC. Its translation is CATASGRNEQFF.